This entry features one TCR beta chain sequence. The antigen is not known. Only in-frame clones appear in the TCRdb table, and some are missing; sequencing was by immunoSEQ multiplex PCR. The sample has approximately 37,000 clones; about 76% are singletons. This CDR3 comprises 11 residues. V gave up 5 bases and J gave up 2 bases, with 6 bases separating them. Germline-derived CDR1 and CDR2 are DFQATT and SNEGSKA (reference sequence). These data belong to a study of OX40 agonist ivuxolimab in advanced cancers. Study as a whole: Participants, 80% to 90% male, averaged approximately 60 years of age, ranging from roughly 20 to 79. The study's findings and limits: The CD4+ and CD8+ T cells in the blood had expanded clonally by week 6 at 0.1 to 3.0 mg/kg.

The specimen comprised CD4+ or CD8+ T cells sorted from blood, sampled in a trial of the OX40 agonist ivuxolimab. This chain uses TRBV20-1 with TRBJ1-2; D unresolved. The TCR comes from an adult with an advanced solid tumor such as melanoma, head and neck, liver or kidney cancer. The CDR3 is CSAYGNYGYTF. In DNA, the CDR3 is TGCAGTGCTTATGGGAACTATGGCTACACCTTC.